Shown below are 32 T cell receptor beta chains from a single sample sequenced in a study of shared clonotypes between healthy human individuals. The method was immunoSEQ multiplex PCR; TCRdb's version includes in-frame clones alone and lacks a portion of them. The data contain fewer than 1.4 million clones, about four fifths of them singletons. The material sequenced was memory CD4+ T cells from PBMCs. The subset is: CD45RA-negative fraction. The source of these receptors is a man between 18 and 29 years old in good health. Some clones in this sample may be carry-over from other donors' samples.

This chain uses TRBV5-1 with TRBJ2-7; 9 positions match TRBD1. CDR3 length equals 14 residues. Germline V gene lookup returns CDR1 SGHRS and CDR2 YFSETQ. Trimming at V came to 6 bases and at J to 2 bases, leaving 6 bases not matched to a gene. The CDR3 DNA reads TGCGCCAGCAATTTCGGACAGGGGACCTACGAGCAGTACTTC. It yields the protein CASNFGQGTYEQYF. The full variable domain, its missing parts supplied by reference TRBV5-1 and TRBJ2-7, is KAGVTQTPRYLIKTRGQQVTLSCSPISGHRSVSWYQQTPGQGLQFLFEYFSETQRNKGNFPGRFSGRQFSNSRSEMNVSTLELGDSALYLCASNFGQGTYEQYFGPGTRLTVT.

The chain links TRBV6-1 to TRBJ1-5; TRBD1 might be the D (5 bases). This CDR3 contains 16 residues. Trimming stripped 2 bases from V and 1 base from J, with 12 bases between. In germline, CDR1 is MNHNS, CDR2 SASEGT. CDR3 residues: CASSESNRGSNQPQHF. CDR3 sequence (DNA): TGTGCCAGCAGTGAATCCAATCGGGGGAGCAATCAGCCCCAGCATTTT.

The CDR3, as DNA: TGTGCCAGCAGAGGGACCGGGACAGGGCCTAATCAGCCCCAGCATTTT. Encoded protein: CASRGTGTGPNQPQHF. The V and J genes are TRBV28 and TRBJ1-5; the match to TRBD1 covers 9 bases. The CDR3 covers 16 residues. V lost 6 bases, J lost 4 bases, and 10 bases stayed unmatched. CDR1 and CDR2 from the germline V gene are MDHEN and SYDVKM. Looking up the rest from reference TRBV28 and TRBJ1-5 gives the full variable domain: DVKVTQSSRYLVKRTGEKVFLECVQDMDHENMFWYRQDPGLGLRLIYFSYDVKMKEKGDIPEGYSVSREKKERFSLILESASTNQTSMYLCASRGTGTGPNQPQHFGDGTRLSIL.

The sample holds a few counts of this clone. The chain couples TRBV7-8 to TRBJ1-4, with a tentative D call TRBD1 (5 bases). CDR1 SGHVS and CDR2 FQNEAQ come from the germline V gene. The CDR3 has 13 residues. With 1 base removed from V and 5 bases from J, the gap between germline ends came to 5 bases. CDR3 sequence (DNA): TGTGCCAGCAGCTTAGACAGGAATGAAAAACTGTTTTTT. The encoded protein is CASSLDRNEKLFF.

CDR3 residues: CASSLLARSNEQFF. The CDR3 nucleotides read TGTGCCAGCAGTCTCCTAGCGCGTTCCAATGAGCAGTTCTTC. The rearrangement joins TRBV2 to TRBJ2-1; possibly TRBD2 for D (6 bases). The CDR3 covers 14 residues. The germline V gene encodes CDR1 SNHLY and CDR2 FYNNEI. V was clipped by 5 bases and J by 6 bases, with 14 bases between them.

The gene calls are TRBV27 and TRBJ2-7; D might be TRBD1 or TRBD2, each matching 5 bases. The ends were cut back, 7 bases at V and 9 bases at J, with 16 bases in the middle. The CDR3 is made up of 12 amino acids. Germline loops: CDR1 MNHEY, CDR2 SMNVEV (reference sequence). This CDR3 is CASTSMGERQYF. The CDR3, as DNA: TGTGCCAGCACCTCAATGGGGGAAAGGCAGTACTTC.

Only one count was recorded for this clone. The chain carries TRBV4-2 and TRBJ2-7; no firm D call. The CDR3 consists of 13 residues. V dropped 0 bases and J dropped 3 bases, with 6 bases sitting between them. Germline CDR1 reads LGHNA; CDR2 reads YNFKEQ. The CDR3 DNA reads TGTGCCAGCAGCCAAGATGGTGGCTACGAGCAGTACTTC. This sequence encodes CASSQDGGYEQYF.

CDR3 nucleotide sequence: TGCGCCAGCAGCCGTTCTCCCGGGCGTCAAGATGAAAAACTGTTTTTT. Amino acid sequence: CASSRSPGRQDEKLFF. V gene TRBV5-1 combines with J gene TRBJ1-4; D remains ambiguous. V was clipped by 4 bases and J by 6 bases, with 19 bases between them. Germline lookup yields CDR1 SGHRS and CDR2 YFSETQ. CDR3 length equals 16 residues.

The chain links TRBV6-5 to TRBJ2-7; D call uncertain. The CDR3 extends over 14 amino acids. The V end was cut by 6 bases, the J end by 0 bases, with 12 bases between. Germline lookup yields CDR1 MNHEY and CDR2 SVGAGI. The CDR3 DNA reads as TGTGCCAGCAGCTACAAGTCAGACTCCTACGAGCAGTACTTC. Translated, it gives CASSYKSDSYEQYF.

The rearrangement joins TRBV6-5 to TRBJ1-1; the D is unclear. Trimming took 6 bases from V and 4 from J, leaving 15 bases between them. The CDR3 is 14 amino acids. The germline V gene has CDR1 MNHEY and CDR2 SVGAGI. CDR3 amino acids: CASRPVALGTEAFF. In nucleotides, the CDR3 is TGTGCCAGCAGACCCGTCGCCTTGGGCACTGAAGCTTTCTTT.

The chain links TRBV7-2 to TRBJ2-2; possibly TRBD1 for D (7 bases). Germline CDR1 and CDR2: SGHTA and FQGNSA. The CDR3 runs 16 residues. Between the trimmed V and J ends, which lost 5 bases and 2 bases, there was a span of 15 bases. CDR3 region: CASSPQGGRNTGELFF. The CDR3 coding sequence is TGTGCCAGCAGCCCCCAGGGGGGCCGAAACACCGGGGAGCTGTTTTTT.

The chain links TRBV2 to TRBJ2-7, with 9 bases identical to TRBD1. The CDR3 consists of 13 residues. Germline V gives CDR1 SNHLY, CDR2 FYNNEI. DNA of the CDR3: TGTGCAACCGGGCGGGACAGGGACAACGAGCAGTACTTC. Protein sequence: CATGRDRDNEQYF.

Regarding this clone: Additional DNA sequences in this sample encode the identical CDR3. V is TRBV9 and J is TRBJ1-3; 7 bases fit TRBD1. This CDR3 spans 15 amino acids. V trimming: 4 bases; J trimming: 1 base; junction bases outside the gene matches: 5. Looked up from germline, CDR1 is SGDLS and CDR2 is YYNGEE. CDR3 sequence: CASSPRQGSGNTIYF. The CDR3 region has the DNA TGTGCCAGCAGCCCCCGACAGGGTTCTGGAAACACCATATATTTT. The full variable domain, with the rest looked up from reference TRBV9 and TRBJ1-3, is DSGVTQTPKHLITATGQRVTLRCSPRSGDLSVYWYQQSLDQGLQFLIQYYNGEERAKGNILERFSAQQFPDLHSELNLSSLELGDSALYFCASSPRQGSGNTIYFGEGSWLTVV.

This clone appeared a single time. The chain uses TRBV2 and TRBJ1-1; no firm D call. Germline V CDR1 and CDR2: SNHLY, FYNNEI. The CDR3 is 13 amino acids. V was shortened by 4 bases and J by 5 bases, with 11 bases between the two germline ends. The CDR3 DNA sequence: TGTGCCAGCAGTGTACAAAGGGAAACTGAAGCTTTCTTT. Translated: CASSVQRETEAFF.

The chain combines TRBV7-2 with TRBJ2-3; D is unclear. Germline CDR1 and CDR2: SGHTA and FQGNSA. The CDR3 consists of 11 residues. The germline V and J ends were trimmed by 2 bases and 8 bases, with 5 bases remaining between them. In DNA, the CDR3 is TGTGCCAGCAGCTTACATGGTACGCAGTATTTT. Its translation is CASSLHGTQYF.

J is TRBJ2-4 and V is TRBV9; unclear D gene. The CDR3 has 15 amino acids. Germline CDR1 reads SGDLS; CDR2 reads YYNGEE. Trimming pared 3 bases from V and 0 bases from J, leaving 10 bases between. The CDR3 reads CASSDSPLAKNIQYF. CDR3 sequence (DNA): TGTGCCAGCAGCGATAGCCCCTTAGCCAAAAACATTCAGTACTTC. Full variable domain (missing parts from reference TRBV9 and TRBJ2-4): DSGVTQTPKHLITATGQRVTLRCSPRSGDLSVYWYQQSLDQGLQFLIQYYNGEERAKGNILERFSAQQFPDLHSELNLSSLELGDSALYFCASSDSPLAKNIQYFGAGTRLSVL.

The chain carries TRBV5-4 and TRBJ2-1; unclear D gene. V was pared by 4 bases and J by 6 bases, with 14 bases between. The CDR3 contains 14 residues. Germline CDR1 is SGHNT and CDR2 is YYREEE (reference sequence). CDR3 in DNA: TGTGCCAGCAGCGGCACGGATGGGGTCAATGAGCAGTTCTTC. Translated: CASSGTDGVNEQFF.

This clone was picked up a small number of times. This chain joins TRBV5-4 and TRBJ2-1; the D gene is possibly TRBD2 (6 bases). The CDR3 has 13 amino acids. V was pared by 4 bases and J by 6 bases, with 11 bases between. Germline CDR1 and CDR2: SGHNT and YYREEE (reference sequence). CDR3 residues: CASSRGTTNEQFF. The CDR3 DNA reads as TGTGCCAGCAGCCGGGGGACCACCAATGAGCAGTTCTTC.

The rearrangement links TRBV9 to TRBJ1-4, with a tentative D call TRBD1 (6 bases). This CDR3 has 14 residues. Trimming removed 1 base at V and 5 bases at J, with 9 bases between. The germline CDR1 and CDR2 sequences are SGDLS and YYNGEE. This CDR3 is CASSVTGLNEKLFF. CDR3 nucleotide sequence: TGTGCCAGCAGCGTAACAGGGCTGAATGAAAAACTGTTTTTT.

The rearrangement joins TRBV10-3 to TRBJ1-5; 9 positions match TRBD1. This CDR3 is built from 13 residues. Germline V gene lookup returns CDR1 ENHRY and CDR2 SYGVKD. The ends lost 6 bases at V and 7 bases at J; junction bases unmatched: 4. This CDR3 is CAISRDRDQPQHF. The CDR3 DNA sequence: TGTGCCATCAGCCGGGACAGGGACCAGCCCCAGCATTTT.

The V gene is TRBV18, the J gene TRBJ1-1; 8 bases are a match to TRBD1. CDR3 length: 13 residues. V lost 3 bases and J lost 7; bases outside the gene matches: 4. The germline CDR1 and CDR2 sequences are KGHSH and LQKENI. The CDR3 sequence is CASSPQGAGEAFF. CDR3 bases: TGTGCCAGCTCACCCCAGGGGGCTGGTGAAGCTTTCTTT. The full variable domain, with the rest looked up from reference TRBV18 and TRBJ1-1, is NAGVMQNPRHLVRRRGQEARLRCSPMKGHSHVYWYRQLPEEGLKFMVYLQKENIIDESGMPKERFSAEFPKEGPSILRIQQVVRGDSAAYFCASSPQGAGEAFFGQGTRLTVV.

The rearrangement uses TRBV5-4 and TRBJ2-2; D is ambiguous. Trimming shortened V by 6 bases and J by 0 bases, and 3 bases separated the two germline ends. Germline CDR1 reads SGHNT; CDR2 reads YYREEE (reference sequence). The CDR3 runs to 12 residues. The chain's CDR3 is CASTSNTGELFF. The DNA of the CDR3 is TGTGCCAGCACGTCGAACACCGGGGAGCTGTTTTTT.

V and J are TRBV7-6 and TRBJ2-2; D may match TRBD1 or TRBD2 (5 bases each). The germline V and J ends were trimmed by 5 bases and 4 bases, with 20 bases remaining between them. Germline CDR1 reads SGHVS; CDR2 reads FNYEAQ. The CDR3 runs 17 residues. The CDR3 DNA sequence: TGTGCCAGCAGCAGAATGGGACCCACGAGTACCACCGGGGAGCTGTTTTTT. Translation: CASSRMGPTSTTGELFF.

This chain's CDR3 is CASSPGLAGAWNEQFF. The CDR3 DNA reads as TGTGCCAGCTCACCGGGACTAGCGGGAGCATGGAATGAGCAGTTCTTC. V and J are TRBV18 and TRBJ2-1, with 14 bases aligning to TRBD2. There are 16 residues in the CDR3. The germline gives CDR1 KGHSH, CDR2 LQKENI. V was pared by 3 bases and J by 7 bases, with 5 bases of the junction left unmatched.

The rearrangement links TRBV18 to TRBJ2-7; the D gene is possibly TRBD1 (6 bases). This CDR3 contains 14 residues. Trimming removed 3 bases from V and 1 base from J, with 10 bases in between. Looked up from germline, CDR1 is KGHSH and CDR2 is LQKENI. The CDR3 region has the DNA TGTGCCAGCTCACCCGACAGGCTTTCCTACGAGCAGTACTTC. Residues: CASSPDRLSYEQYF.

The V and J genes are TRBV2 and TRBJ2-7; D gene uncertain. This CDR3 has 14 amino acids. V was clipped by 9 bases and J by 4 bases, with 19 bases between them. From germline, CDR1 is SNHLY and CDR2 FYNNEI. The CDR3 here is CASTVGLALYEQYF. CDR3 sequence (DNA): TGTGCCAGTACCGTTGGCTTGGCGCTTTACGAGCAGTACTTC.

This clone was counted ten times or more. The chain joins TRBV6-1 to TRBJ2-4, with D perhaps matching TRBD1 (5 bases). The length of the CDR3 is 13 residues. CDR1 MNHNS and CDR2 SASEGT come from the germline V gene. Deletions cut 6 bases from V and 5 bases from J, with 11 bases between. In DNA, the CDR3 is TGTGCCAGCAGAACATGGGGCCAAAACATTCAGTACTTC. It encodes CASRTWGQNIQYF.

The chain recombines TRBV5-1 with TRBJ2-7; either TRBD1 or TRBD2 may fit D (6 bases each). Per germline, CDR1 SGHRS and CDR2 YFSETQ. The CDR3 length is 15 residues. Trimming stripped 4 bases from V and 6 bases from J, with 20 bases between. CDR3 amino acids: CASSANRGLMGEQYF. Here the CDR3 DNA reads TGCGCCAGCAGCGCAAACCGGGGGCTCATGGGCGAGCAGTACTTC.

The chain links TRBV29-1 to TRBJ2-7; weak D call: TRBD2 (5 bases). Germline V lookup: CDR1 SQVTM, CDR2 ANQGSEA. The CDR3 spans 11 residues. With 8 bases removed from V and 6 bases from J, the gap between germline ends came to 14 bases. As DNA, the CDR3 is TGCAGCATTCGGGAAGGGCTCGAGCAGTACTTC. This gives the protein CSIREGLEQYF.

The chain couples TRBV6-5 to TRBJ2-5; 14 nucleotides agree with TRBD2. Trimming removed 6 bases from V and 2 bases from J; junction bases left unmatched: 2. The CDR3 extends over 15 amino acids. Germline-derived CDR1 and CDR2 are MNHEY and SVGAGI. CDR3 nucleotide sequence: TGTGCCAGCAGCAGGACTAGCGGGAGGCAAGAGACCCAGTACTTC. Translated, it gives CASSRTSGRQETQYF.

This clone was seen a handful of times. The chain employs TRBV30 and TRBJ1-2, with D possibly matching TRBD1 (5 bases). The V end was cut by 3 bases, the J end by 6 bases, with 11 bases between. The CDR3 totals 12 residues. CDR1 is GTSNPN and CDR2 is SVGIG in the germline V gene (reference sequence). The CDR3 loop reads CAWSGDGDGYTF. CDR3 sequence (DNA): TGTGCCTGGAGCGGGGACGGTGATGGCTACACCTTC.

A few counts support this clone. The chain carries TRBV7-9 and TRBJ1-1; TRBD1 aligns across 10 bases. The CDR3 runs 15 residues. V lost 5 bases, J lost 7 bases, and 10 bases stayed unmatched. Germline values: CDR1 SEHNR, CDR2 FQNEAQ (reference sequence). The CDR3 reads CASSPPGTGVNEAFF. CDR3 in DNA: TGTGCCAGCAGCCCACCCGGGACAGGGGTAAATGAAGCTTTCTTT.